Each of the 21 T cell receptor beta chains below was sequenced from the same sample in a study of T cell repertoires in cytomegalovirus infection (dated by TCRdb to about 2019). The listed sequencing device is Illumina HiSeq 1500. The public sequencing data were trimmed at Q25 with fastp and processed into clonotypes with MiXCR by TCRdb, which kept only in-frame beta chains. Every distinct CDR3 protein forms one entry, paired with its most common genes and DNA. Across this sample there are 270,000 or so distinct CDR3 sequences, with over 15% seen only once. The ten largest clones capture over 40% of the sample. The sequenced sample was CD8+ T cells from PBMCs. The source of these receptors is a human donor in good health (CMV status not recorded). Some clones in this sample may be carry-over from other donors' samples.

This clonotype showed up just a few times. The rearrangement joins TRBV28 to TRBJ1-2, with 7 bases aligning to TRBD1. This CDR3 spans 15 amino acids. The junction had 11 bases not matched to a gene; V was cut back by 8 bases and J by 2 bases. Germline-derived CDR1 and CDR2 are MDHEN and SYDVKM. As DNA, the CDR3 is TGTGCCAGCTCCGAGGCGGGCAGGGGGAACTATGGCTACACCTTC. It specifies CASSEAGRGNYGYTF.

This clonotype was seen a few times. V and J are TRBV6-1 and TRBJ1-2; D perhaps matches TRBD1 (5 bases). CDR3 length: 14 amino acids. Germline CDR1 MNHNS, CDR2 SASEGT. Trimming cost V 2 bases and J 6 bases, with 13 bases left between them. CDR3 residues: CASSEWAVRDGYTF. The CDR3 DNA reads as TGTGCCAGCAGTGAATGGGCGGTCAGGGATGGCTACACCTTC.

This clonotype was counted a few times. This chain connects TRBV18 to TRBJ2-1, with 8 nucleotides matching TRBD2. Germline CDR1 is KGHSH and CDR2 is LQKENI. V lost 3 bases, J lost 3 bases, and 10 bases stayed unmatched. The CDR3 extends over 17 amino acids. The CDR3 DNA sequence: TGTGCCAGCTCACCGAAAATCGGGCGGGGGGACTACAATGAGCAGTTCTTC. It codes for CASSPKIGRGDYNEQFF.

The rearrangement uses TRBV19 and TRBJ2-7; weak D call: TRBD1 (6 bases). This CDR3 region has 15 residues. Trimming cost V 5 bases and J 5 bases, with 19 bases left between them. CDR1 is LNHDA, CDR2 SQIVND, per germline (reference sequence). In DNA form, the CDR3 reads TGTGCCAGTAGTTTGGCAGGGGCCCCTTCCCACGAGCAGTACTTC. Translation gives CASSLAGAPSHEQYF.

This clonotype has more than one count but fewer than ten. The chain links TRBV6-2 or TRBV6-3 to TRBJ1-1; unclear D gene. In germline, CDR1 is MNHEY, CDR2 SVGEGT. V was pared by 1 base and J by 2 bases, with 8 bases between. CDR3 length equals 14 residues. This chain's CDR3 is CASSYWPRNTEAFF. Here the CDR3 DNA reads TGTGCCAGCAGTTACTGGCCGCGTAACACTGAAGCTTTCTTT.

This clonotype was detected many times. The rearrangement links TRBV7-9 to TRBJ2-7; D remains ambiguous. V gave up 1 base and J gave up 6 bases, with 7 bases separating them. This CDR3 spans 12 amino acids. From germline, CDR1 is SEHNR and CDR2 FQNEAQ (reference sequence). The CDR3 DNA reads TGTGCCAGCAGCTTAGGAGGTACCGAGCAGTACTTC. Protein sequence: CASSLGGTEQYF.

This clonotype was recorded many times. DNA for the CDR3: TGTGCCAGCAGTGCTCCCGGGAACCCGATCTCCTACGAGCAGTACTTC. Translated, it gives CASSAPGNPISYEQYF. The V and J genes are TRBV6-1 and TRBJ2-7; D might be TRBD2 (5 bases). This CDR3 contains 16 residues. Deletions cut 4 bases from V and 0 bases from J, with 16 bases between. Germline V gene sequence: CDR1 MNHNS, CDR2 SASEGT.

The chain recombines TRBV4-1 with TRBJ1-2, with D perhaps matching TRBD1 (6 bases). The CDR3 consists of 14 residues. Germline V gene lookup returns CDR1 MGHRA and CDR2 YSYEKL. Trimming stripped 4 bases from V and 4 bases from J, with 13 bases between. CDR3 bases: TGCGCCAGCAGCCCGGGGGCGCACGGCTATGGCTACACCTTC. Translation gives CASSPGAHGYGYTF.

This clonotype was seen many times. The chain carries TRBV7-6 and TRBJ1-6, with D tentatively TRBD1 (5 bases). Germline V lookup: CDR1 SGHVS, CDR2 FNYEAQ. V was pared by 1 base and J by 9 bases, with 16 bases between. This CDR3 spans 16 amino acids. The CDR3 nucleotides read TGTGCCAGCAGCTTAGTCAGCCCAAGCACAGGTTCACCCCTCCACTTT. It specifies CASSLVSPSTGSPLHF.

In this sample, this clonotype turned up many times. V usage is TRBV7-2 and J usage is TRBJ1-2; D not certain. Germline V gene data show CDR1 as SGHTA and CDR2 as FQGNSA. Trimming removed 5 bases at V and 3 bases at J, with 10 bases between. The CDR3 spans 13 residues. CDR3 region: CASSAGRHYGYTF. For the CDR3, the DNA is TGTGCCAGCAGCGCCGGCCGGCACTATGGCTACACCTTC.

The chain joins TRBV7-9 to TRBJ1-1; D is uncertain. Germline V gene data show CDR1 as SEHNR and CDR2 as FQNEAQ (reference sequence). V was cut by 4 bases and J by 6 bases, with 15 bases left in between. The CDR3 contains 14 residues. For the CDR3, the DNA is TGTGCCAGCAGCTCCGTTCAGAAGGGCCCTGAAGCTTTCTTT. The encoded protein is CASSSVQKGPEAFF.

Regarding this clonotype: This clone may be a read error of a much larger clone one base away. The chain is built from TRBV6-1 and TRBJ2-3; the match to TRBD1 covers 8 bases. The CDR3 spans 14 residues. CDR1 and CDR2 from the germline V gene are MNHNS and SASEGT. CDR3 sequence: CASIGQGRPDKQYF. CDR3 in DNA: TGTGCCAGCATCGGACAGGGCCGGCCAGATAAGCAGTATTTT.

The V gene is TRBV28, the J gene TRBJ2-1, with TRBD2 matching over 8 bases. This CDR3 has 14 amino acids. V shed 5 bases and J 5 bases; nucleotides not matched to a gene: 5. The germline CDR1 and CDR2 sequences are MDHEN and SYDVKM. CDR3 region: CASSGGTRDNEQFF. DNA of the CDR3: TGTGCCAGCAGTGGGGGGACTAGAGACAATGAGCAGTTCTTC.

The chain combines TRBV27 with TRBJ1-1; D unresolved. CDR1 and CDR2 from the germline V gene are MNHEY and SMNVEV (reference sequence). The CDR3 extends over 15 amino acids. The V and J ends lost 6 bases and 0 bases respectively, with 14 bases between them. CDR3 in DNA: TGTGCCAGCAGCCGACCGAAGGCCGTGAACACTGAAGCTTTCTTT. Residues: CASSRPKAVNTEAFF.

This CDR3 is CARSSGNNYGYTF. The CDR3 nucleotides read TGTGCCAGATCCTCCGGCAATAACTATGGCTACACCTTC. The chain carries TRBV6-5 and TRBJ1-2, with D hard to call. Germline loops: CDR1 MNHEY, CDR2 SVGAGI. There are 13 residues in the CDR3. V was clipped by 9 bases and J by 1 base, with 12 bases between them.

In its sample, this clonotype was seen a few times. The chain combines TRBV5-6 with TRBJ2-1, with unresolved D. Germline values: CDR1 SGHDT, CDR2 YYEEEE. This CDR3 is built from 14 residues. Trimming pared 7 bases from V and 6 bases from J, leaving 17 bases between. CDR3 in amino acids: CASGLSAYSNEQFF. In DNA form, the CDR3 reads TGTGCCAGCGGGCTCTCAGCCTACAGCAATGAGCAGTTCTTC.

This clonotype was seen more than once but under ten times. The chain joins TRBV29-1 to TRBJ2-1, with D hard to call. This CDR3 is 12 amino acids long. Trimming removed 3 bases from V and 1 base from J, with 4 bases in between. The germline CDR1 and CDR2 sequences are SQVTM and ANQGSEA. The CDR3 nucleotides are TGCAGCGTTGACGTGTCCTACAATGAGCAGTTCTTC. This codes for CSVDVSYNEQFF.

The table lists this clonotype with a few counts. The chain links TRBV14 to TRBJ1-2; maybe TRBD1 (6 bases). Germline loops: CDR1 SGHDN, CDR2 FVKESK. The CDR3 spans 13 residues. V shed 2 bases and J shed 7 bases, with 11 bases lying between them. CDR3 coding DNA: TGTGCCAGCAGCCAATGGGGGCGCGGTGGCTACACCTTC. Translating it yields CASSQWGRGGYTF.

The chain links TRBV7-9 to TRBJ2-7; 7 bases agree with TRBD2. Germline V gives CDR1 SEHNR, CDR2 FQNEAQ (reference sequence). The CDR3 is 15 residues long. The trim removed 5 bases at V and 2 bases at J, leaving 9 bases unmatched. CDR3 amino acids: CASSTGEGETYEQYF. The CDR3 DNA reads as TGTGCCAGCAGCACCGGGGAGGGCGAAACCTACGAGCAGTACTTC.

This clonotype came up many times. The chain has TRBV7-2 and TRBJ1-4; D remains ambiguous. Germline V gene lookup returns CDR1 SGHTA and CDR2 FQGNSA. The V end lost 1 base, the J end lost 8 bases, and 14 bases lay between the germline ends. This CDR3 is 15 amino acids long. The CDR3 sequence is CASSLGATTGEKLFF. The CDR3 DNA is TGTGCCAGCAGCTTAGGGGCAACTACGGGGGAAAAACTGTTTTTT.

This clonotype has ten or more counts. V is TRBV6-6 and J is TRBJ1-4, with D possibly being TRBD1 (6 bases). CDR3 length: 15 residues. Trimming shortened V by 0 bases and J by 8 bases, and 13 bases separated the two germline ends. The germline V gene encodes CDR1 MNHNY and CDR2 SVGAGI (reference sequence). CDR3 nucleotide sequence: TGTGCCAGCAGTTACTCGATGCAGGGGTACGAAAAACTGTTTTTT. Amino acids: CASSYSMQGYEKLFF.